The clone carrying this TCR beta chain was detected once. Its cognate antigen is unknown. Measured with immunoSEQ multiplex PCR; TCRdb has only the in-frame clones, and not every one. This sample has a few hundred thousand clones, with less than 98% found just once. The V segment lost 1 base and the J segment 3 bases; nucleotides outside the gene matches: 6. Germline loops: CDR1 LGHNA, CDR2 YNFKEQ. The CDR3 is 16 amino acids. This sample was taken from a study of shared clonotypes between healthy human individuals. General observations from the study: Genetic and exposure-history diversity was limited by the few donors. Naive subsets generally exceeded memory subsets in estimated richness.

The specimen was naive CD4+ T cells sorted from blood. Subset indicated: CD45RA+ positively selected. The clonotype originates from a woman younger than 45 in good health. This chain uses TRBV4-2 with TRBJ2-5; 9 positions match TRBD2. The CDR3 DNA reads as TGTGCCAGCAGCCAAGGGATCGTAGCGGGGGAAGAGACCCAGTACTTC. Its translation: CASSQGIVAGEETQYF.